This TCR beta chain is from a study of blood T cell repertoires in COVID-19. Grouping used clinical history reported by participants in a survey and questionnaire. V dropped 5 bases and J dropped 4 bases, with 14 bases sitting between them. Germline values: CDR1 SGHTA, CDR2 FQGTGA. The CDR3 spans 14 residues. Per the study methods: Amplifying reference gene primers gave estimates of nucleated cell counts. TCRdb's copy holds only in-frame clones and misses some; the assay was immunoSEQ multiplex PCR. V, J and clone size are those of that table, while D and trimming were read from the DNA. The repertoire holds approximately 230,000 clones, roughly 90% seen once, with about 6% in the top ten.

The sequence was collected from a woman in her 30s with acute COVID-19. The specimen sequenced was PBMCs or T cells enriched from blood (not recorded which). The V gene is TRBV7-3, the J gene TRBJ1-1, with a weak D call TRBD1 (5 bases). The CDR3: CASSPGGTSTEAFF. CDR3 coding DNA: TGTGCCAGCAGCCCCGGCGGGACGTCCACTGAAGCTTTCTTT.